This section outlines one T cell receptor (beta chain) sequence together with its context. Terminally differentiated effector memory CD45RA+ cells were left out of the naive CD8 fraction, which was CD45RO-negative and positively selected for CCR7. With 4 bases clipped from V and 0 bases from J, the junction kept 7 bases outside the gene matches. The CDR3 runs 18 residues. Germline assignment: CDR1 SEHNR and CDR2 FQNEAQ (reference sequence). This record belongs to a study of shared clonotypes between healthy human individuals. Libraries were prepared by immunoSEQ multiplex PCR; TCRdb keeps only in-frame clonotypes and omits some of them. The repertoire has 760,000 or so clones, just over 95% of them found once; the top ten carry less than 0.3%.

Input material: naive CD8+ T cells sorted from blood. The receptor was derived from a man aged 25-45 years in good health. The chain recombines TRBV7-9 with TRBJ2-1, with 12 bases fitting TRBD2. The CDR3 reads CASSSSGTSGHSYNEQFF. In nucleotides, the CDR3 is TGTGCCAGCAGCTCCTCCGGGACTAGCGGGCACTCCTACAATGAGCAGTTCTTC.